These 8 T cell receptor beta chains were all obtained from the same sample, sequenced in a study of graft-versus-host responses after intestinal transplantation (dated by TCRdb to about 2021). The library was obtained by the immunoSEQ multiplex PCR assay. TCRdb provides this immuneACCESS table in a form limited to in-frame rearrangements. Some clones are lacking; in checked studies, under half of them reflect an unresolved V gene, and why the rest are absent is not known. The sample profile shows 60,000 to 75,000 clones; around 90% of them were found once. Roughly 1.7% of the sample belongs to the ten largest clones. To isolate intraepithelial and lamina propria lymphocytes from graft specimens, dithiothreitol, EDTA incubations and collagenase D digestion were used. This specimen consisted of ileum tissue, obtained around 350 days after transplant. The receptor source for this set is a human patient who received an intestinal transplant, so some T cells may come from the graft donor.

The V call is TRBV7-8, the J call TRBJ2-5; 10 bases align to TRBD2. There are 17 residues in the CDR3. The V gene end was trimmed by 1 base and the J gene end by 5 bases; junction bases not matched to a gene: 10. In germline, CDR1 is SGHVS, CDR2 FQNEAQ. The DNA of the CDR3 is TGTGCCAGCAGCTTAGGTCCTCTAGCGGGAGAAGGGGAGACCCAGTACTTC. Protein sequence: CASSLGPLAGEGETQYF.

The CDR3 loop is CASSLTSTGGLSYEQYF. CDR3 DNA: TGCGCCAGCAGCTTGACATCGACAGGGGGTCTCTCCTACGAGCAGTACTTC. This chain uses TRBV5-1 with TRBJ2-7, with 9 bases fitting TRBD1. Germline values: CDR1 SGHRS, CDR2 YFSETQ. This CDR3 has 17 residues. V lost 1 base and J lost 0; bases outside the gene matches: 8.

The CDR3 region is CASSVAGIGELFF. The CDR3 coding sequence is TGTGCCAGCAGCGTAGCAGGGATTGGGGAGCTGTTTTTT. The V and J genes are TRBV9 and TRBJ2-2, with D maybe TRBD1 (5 bases). Germline values: CDR1 SGDLS, CDR2 YYNGEE. Trimming took off 0 bases at V and 8 bases at J, with 8 bases between the two ends. The CDR3 totals 13 residues.

The chain carries TRBV2 and TRBJ2-1; TRBD2 might be the D (7 bases). This CDR3 region has 16 residues. The V and J ends lost 3 bases and 7 bases respectively, with 19 bases between them. The germline V gene encodes CDR1 SNHLY and CDR2 FYNNEI. DNA for the CDR3: TGTGCCAGCAGTGATGAGGGGGGGCCAGTAATGAATGAGCAGTTCTTC. Its protein is CASSDEGGPVMNEQFF.

The CDR3 nucleotides read TGTGCCAGCAGTTTAATCCAGGGCATGGGCAGGGACAGGAGGGGGAAGACTGAAGCTTTCTTT. As protein: CASSLIQGMGRDRRGKTEAFF. The V and J genes are TRBV28 and TRBJ1-1; 8 nucleotides match TRBD1. Per germline, CDR1 MDHEN and CDR2 SYDVKM. The CDR3 consists of 21 residues. J gave up 5 bases and V 2 bases, and 25 bases lay outside the gene matches.

The CDR3: CASSDLADTQYF. The CDR3 bases are TGTGCCAGCAGTGACTTGGCAGATACGCAGTATTTT. The chain links TRBV2 to TRBJ2-3; D not certain. Per the germline V gene, CDR1 is SNHLY and CDR2 is FYNNEI. The CDR3 length is 12 residues. The V gene lost 3 bases and the J gene lost 4 bases, with 5 bases spanning the gap.

The V gene is TRBV4-1, the J gene TRBJ2-3; D may be TRBD2 (5 bases). The germline CDR1 and CDR2 sequences are MGHRA and YSYEKL. The CDR3 has 15 residues. Trimming cost V 0 bases and J 2 bases, with 9 bases left between them. CDR3: CASSQDLLATDTQYF. The CDR3 bases are TGCGCCAGCAGCCAAGATCTCCTAGCCACAGATACGCAGTATTTT.

V is TRBV2 and J is TRBJ2-3, with 9 bases that match TRBD2. This CDR3 has 16 residues. Trimming removed 5 bases from V and 5 bases from J; junction bases left unmatched: 11. In germline, CDR1 is SNHLY, CDR2 FYNNEI. The CDR3 is CASSSDSGRRGDTQYF. The CDR3 DNA sequence: TGTGCCAGCAGTTCAGATAGCGGGAGACGTGGAGATACGCAGTATTTT.